The rows below give T cell receptor beta chains drawn from one sample of a study of OX40 agonist ivuxolimab in advanced cancers. Only in-frame clones appear in the TCRdb table, and some are missing; sequencing was by immunoSEQ multiplex PCR. The data contain 15,000 to 20,000 clones, about 80% of them singletons. Material: CD4+ or CD8+ T cells sorted from blood, obtained in a trial of the OX40 agonist ivuxolimab. These receptors were collected from an adult with an advanced solid tumor such as melanoma, head and neck, liver or kidney cancer. Each CDR3 is given with its conserved first and last residue. Each record gives: clone size, V gene, J gene, D gene, CDR3 DNA, CDR3 protein. D genes are given only for firm matches. Clone size, where shown, is once, few, many, or a class for clones that have expanded.

clone size: NA
V gene: TRBV7-9
J gene: TRBJ1-1
D gene: NA
CDR3 DNA: TGTGCCAGCAGCTTAGGGGGCCGGGGGAACACTGAAGCTTTCTTT
CDR3 protein: CASSLGGRGNTEAFF

clone size: NA
V gene: TRBV5-6
J gene: TRBJ2-5
D gene: NA
CDR3 DNA: TGTGCCAGCAGCTTGGCCAACGGGGTTGGGACCCAGTACTTC
CDR3 protein: CASSLANGVGTQYF

clone size: NA
V gene: TRBV18
J gene: TRBJ1-2
D gene: NA
CDR3 DNA: TGTGCCAGCGCGACCGGGACGGTTAACTATGGCTACACCTTC
CDR3 protein: CASATGTVNYGYTF

clone size: NA
V gene: TRBV5-5
J gene: TRBJ1-4
D gene: NA
CDR3 DNA: TGTGCCAGCAGCATTCACGGGACAACTACTAATGAAAAACTGTTTTTT
CDR3 protein: CASSIHGTTTNEKLFF

clone size: NA
V gene: TRBV5-1
J gene: TRBJ2-2
D gene: NA
CDR3 DNA: TGCGCCAGCAGCTTGGTTCCCGGGGAGCTGTTTTTT
CDR3 protein: CASSLVPGELFF

clone size: NA
V gene: TRBV6-5
J gene: TRBJ1-1
D gene: NA
CDR3 DNA: TGTGCCAGCAGGGAGAGGTACACTGAAGCTTTCTTT
CDR3 protein: CASRERYTEAFF

clone size: NA
V gene: TRBV10-3
J gene: TRBJ1-2
D gene: NA
CDR3 DNA: TGTGCCATCAGTGAGACAATTAACTATGGCTACACCTTC
CDR3 protein: CAISETINYGYTF

clone size: few
V gene: TRBV28
J gene: TRBJ1-2
D gene: TRBD1
CDR3 DNA: TGTGCCAGCACCAACCGACAGGGGGCTGAACGAAACTATGGCTACACCTTC
CDR3 protein: CASTNRQGAERNYGYTF

clone size: few
V gene: TRBV27
J gene: TRBJ1-1
D gene: TRBD1
CDR3 DNA: TGTGCCAGCAGTTTAGATGGACAGGAGACTTATGAAGCTTTCTTT
CDR3 protein: CASSLDGQETYEAFF

clone size: NA
V gene: TRBV5-6
J gene: TRBJ1-1
D gene: TRBD1
CDR3 DNA: TGTGCCAGCAGCCTAACCCCCAGGGGGTTTCGGACTGAAGCTTTCTTT
CDR3 protein: CASSLTPRGFRTEAFF

clone size: NA
V gene: TRBV2
J gene: TRBJ1-4
D gene: NA
CDR3 DNA: TGTGCCAGCAGTGAATGGGGTGTGAAAGAAAAACTGTTTTTT
CDR3 protein: CASSEWGVKEKLFF

clone size: NA
V gene: TRBV2
J gene: TRBJ2-3
D gene: TRBD2
CDR3 DNA: TGTGCCACCCCCCCCACTAGGGAGGGAGATAGCACAGATACGCAGTATTTT
CDR3 protein: CATPPTREGDSTDTQYF

clone size: NA
V gene: TRBV5-1
J gene: TRBJ2-7
D gene: NA
CDR3 DNA: TGCGCCAGCAGCTTCCGAGGGGTCTCCTACGAGCAGTACTTC
CDR3 protein: CASSFRGVSYEQYF

clone size: NA
V gene: TRBV7-2
J gene: TRBJ2-2
D gene: NA
CDR3 DNA: TGTGCCAGCAGCCTAACCTCCCTAATGAACACCGGGGAGCTGTTTTTT
CDR3 protein: CASSLTSLMNTGELFF

clone size: NA
V gene: TRBV2
J gene: TRBJ1-1
D gene: NA
CDR3 DNA: TGTGCCAGCAGTTCCAGACAGCAGAACACTGAAGCTTTCTTT
CDR3 protein: CASSSRQQNTEAFF

clone size: NA
V gene: TRBV7-2
J gene: TRBJ2-7
D gene: NA
CDR3 DNA: TGTGCCAGCAGCTTAGGTTTAAGCGAGCAGTACTTC
CDR3 protein: CASSLGLSEQYF

clone size: NA
V gene: TRBV6-1
J gene: TRBJ1-5
D gene: NA
CDR3 DNA: TGTGCCAGCAGTGACTTACAGGGACCGGGACAGCCCCAGCATTTT
CDR3 protein: CASSDLQGPGQPQHF

clone size: NA
V gene: TRBV5-8
J gene: TRBJ1-2
D gene: NA
CDR3 DNA: TGTGCCAGCAGCTTCACAGGGAACTATGGCTACACCTTC
CDR3 protein: CASSFTGNYGYTF

clone size: NA
V gene: TRBV6-5
J gene: TRBJ1-3
D gene: NA
CDR3 DNA: TGTGCCAGCAGTTACTCGGACAGTGGAAACACCATATATTTT
CDR3 protein: CASSYSDSGNTIYF

clone size: NA
V gene: TRBV28
J gene: TRBJ1-2
D gene: NA
CDR3 DNA: TGTGCCAGCAGTTTACTTCTCGGACGCCGGGGCTACACCTTC
CDR3 protein: CASSLLLGRRGYTF

clone size: NA
V gene: TRBV18
J gene: TRBJ2-7
D gene: NA
CDR3 DNA: TGTGCCAGCTCACTAGAGACAAGAACCTACGAGCAGTACTTC
CDR3 protein: CASSLETRTYEQYF

clone size: NA
V gene: TRBV19
J gene: TRBJ1-3
D gene: NA
CDR3 DNA: TGTGCCAGTAGTATGCGGGTTGGAAACACCATATATTTT
CDR3 protein: CASSMRVGNTIYF

clone size: NA
V gene: TRBV4-1
J gene: TRBJ1-2
D gene: NA
CDR3 DNA: TGCGCCAGCAGCCAAGTAGGGATTAACTATGGCTACACCTTC
CDR3 protein: CASSQVGINYGYTF

clone size: once
V gene: TRBV5-1
J gene: TRBJ2-1
D gene: TRBD2
CDR3 DNA: TGCGCCAGCAGCTTGGCGGGTACAGCGGGATATTACAATGAGCAGTTCTTC
CDR3 protein: CASSLAGTAGYYNEQFF

clone size: NA
V gene: TRBV5-1
J gene: TRBJ1-3
D gene: TRBD1
CDR3 DNA: TGCGCCAGCAGCGAAGCAGGGGGCGGCCTAAACACCATATATTTT
CDR3 protein: CASSEAGGGLNTIYF

clone size: NA
V gene: TRBV6-6
J gene: TRBJ1-2
D gene: NA
CDR3 DNA: TGTGCCAGCAGTTACGGGGGGTACGGCTACACCTTC
CDR3 protein: CASSYGGYGYTF

clone size: NA
V gene: TRBV7-2
J gene: TRBJ2-5
D gene: NA
CDR3 DNA: TGTGCCAGCAGCTTAGGGTCTCTTGCGCAAGGGACCCAGTACTTC
CDR3 protein: CASSLGSLAQGTQYF

clone size: NA
V gene: TRBV4-2
J gene: TRBJ2-2
D gene: NA
CDR3 DNA: TGTGCCAGCAGCCAAGAACTGGGTCGGGCAACGAACACCGGGGAGCTGTTTTTT
CDR3 protein: CASSQELGRATNTGELFF

clone size: NA
V gene: TRBV28
J gene: TRBJ1-2
D gene: NA
CDR3 DNA: TGTGCCAGCAGTTCAAACAGGCGTGGCTACACCTTC
CDR3 protein: CASSSNRRGYTF

clone size: NA
V gene: TRBV10-3
J gene: TRBJ1-2
D gene: TRBD1
CDR3 DNA: TGTGCCATCAGTGACCCCACAGGGGGGGACTATGGCTACACCTTC
CDR3 protein: CAISDPTGGDYGYTF

clone size: NA
V gene: TRBV27
J gene: TRBJ1-2
D gene: TRBD1
CDR3 DNA: TGTGCCAGCAGTCTAAACAGGGGGCAGAATGGCTACACCTTC
CDR3 protein: CASSLNRGQNGYTF

clone size: NA
V gene: TRBV7-9
J gene: TRBJ1-6
D gene: TRBD1
CDR3 DNA: TGTGCCAGCAGCTTATATCCCCTAGACAGGGATTCACCCCTCCACTTT
CDR3 protein: CASSLYPLDRDSPLHF

clone size: few
V gene: TRBV19
J gene: TRBJ1-5
D gene: NA
CDR3 DNA: TGTGCCAGTAGTATAGATAAGGGAGACAGCAATCAGCCCCAGCATTTT
CDR3 protein: CASSIDKGDSNQPQHF

clone size: NA
V gene: TRBV18
J gene: TRBJ2-2
D gene: NA
CDR3 DNA: TGTGCCAGCTCACCAGTAACCGGGGAGCTGTTTTTT
CDR3 protein: CASSPVTGELFF

clone size: NA
V gene: TRBV20-1
J gene: TRBJ2-7
D gene: NA
CDR3 DNA: TGCAGTGCTAGTGCACACCACGAGCAGTACTTC
CDR3 protein: CSASAHHEQYF

clone size: few
V gene: TRBV7-1
J gene: TRBJ1-1
D gene: NA
CDR3 DNA: TGTGCCAGCAGCTCGAGGACTCTTCGAACACTGAAGCTTTCCCAGGACTCTTCGAACACTGAAGCTTTCTTT
CDR3 protein: CASSSRTLRTLKLSQDSSNTEAFF

clone size: once
V gene: TRBV28
J gene: TRBJ1-4
D gene: NA
CDR3 DNA: TGTGCCAGCAACCGGGACGCTAATGAAAAACTGTTTTTT
CDR3 protein: CASNRDANEKLFF

clone size: NA
V gene: TRBV6-5
J gene: TRBJ1-1
D gene: NA
CDR3 DNA: TGTGCCAGCAGTTCCCTAGGACGATCCGAAGCTTTCTTT
CDR3 protein: CASSSLGRSEAFF

clone size: NA
V gene: TRBV11-3
J gene: TRBJ2-3
D gene: NA
CDR3 DNA: TGTGCCAGCAGCTTAGGAGGGGCAACAGATACGCAGTATTTT
CDR3 protein: CASSLGGATDTQYF

clone size: NA
V gene: TRBV6-1
J gene: TRBJ2-4
D gene: NA
CDR3 DNA: TGTGCCAGCAGTGGGGCCTTCTCCGGGTCCAAAAACATTCAGTACTTC
CDR3 protein: CASSGAFSGSKNIQYF

clone size: NA
V gene: TRBV28
J gene: TRBJ2-3
D gene: NA
CDR3 DNA: TGTGCCAGCAGTTTCGGCCCTTTCACAGATACGCAGTATTTT
CDR3 protein: CASSFGPFTDTQYF

clone size: NA
V gene: TRBV9
J gene: TRBJ2-1
D gene: TRBD2
CDR3 DNA: TGTGCCAGCAGCCCGCGGGAGAAGTCCTACAATGAGCAGTTCTTC
CDR3 protein: CASSPREKSYNEQFF

clone size: NA
V gene: TRBV5-1
J gene: TRBJ2-5
D gene: TRBD2
CDR3 DNA: TGCGCCAGCAGCTTGGTTCTAGCGGGGGGGACCTCGGAGACCCAGTACTTC
CDR3 protein: CASSLVLAGGTSETQYF

clone size: NA
V gene: TRBV28
J gene: TRBJ2-7
D gene: TRBD1
CDR3 DNA: TGTGCCAGCAGTCCCGCCGGGACAGGGGAAAGCGAGCAGTACTTC
CDR3 protein: CASSPAGTGESEQYF

clone size: NA
V gene: TRBV10-3
J gene: TRBJ2-3
D gene: TRBD2
CDR3 DNA: TGTGCCATCAGTATAGCGGGAGGCACAGATACGCAGTATTTT
CDR3 protein: CAISIAGGTDTQYF

clone size: NA
V gene: TRBV7-2
J gene: TRBJ2-3
D gene: NA
CDR3 DNA: TGTGCCAGCAGCTTTGGGGGGCCAGTAGATACGCAGTATTTT
CDR3 protein: CASSFGGPVDTQYF

clone size: NA
V gene: TRBV7-9
J gene: TRBJ2-1
D gene: TRBD1
CDR3 DNA: TGTGCCAGCAGCTTACTGACAGGGTCCTACAATGAGCAGTTCTTC
CDR3 protein: CASSLLTGSYNEQFF

clone size: NA
V gene: TRBV19
J gene: TRBJ2-3
D gene: NA
CDR3 DNA: TGTGCCAGTAGGCTAGCGCCGAACACAGATACGCAGTATTTT
CDR3 protein: CASRLAPNTDTQYF

clone size: NA
V gene: TRBV6-5
J gene: TRBJ2-5
D gene: TRBD1
CDR3 DNA: TGTGCCAGCTCAAGAACAGGGGGCCGGGAGACCCAGTACTTC
CDR3 protein: CASSRTGGRETQYF

clone size: NA
V gene: TRBV28
J gene: TRBJ2-4
D gene: TRBD2
CDR3 DNA: TGTGCCAGCAGTTTAAATGCGGGAGGAGCCAAAAACATTCAGTACTTC
CDR3 protein: CASSLNAGGAKNIQYF